This T cell receptor beta chain is from a study of type 1 and type 2 diabetes patients. The PCR template was genomic DNA. The TCR beta CDR3 region was amplified using 30 forward and 13 reverse primers. Each CDR3 protein is one row after TCRdb ran MiXCR on the multiplex PCR reads. The table lists 270,000 or so distinct CDR3 sequences, around 47% of them singletons, with approximately 13% in the top ten. As for this clonotype: Its target is not known.

Germline V CDR1 and CDR2: SQVTM, ANQGSEA. This CDR3 region has 11 residues. The V end was cut by 4 bases, the J end by 4 bases, with 8 bases between. Each diabetic donor fulfilled classification criteria for either type 1 or type 2. Study-level results: Type 1 diabetes repertoires were significantly less diverse than type 2 diabetes ones. Some expanded clones seen only in T1D might occur in additional T2D or control samples. A median of one highly-expanded CD4+ clone, covering under 4% of reads, occurred in type 2 diabetes.

This clonotype was sampled from a man younger than 35 with type 2 diabetes. Sequencing was done on a sample of peripheral blood mononuclear cells (PBMCs). The rearrangement links TRBV29-1 to TRBJ2-7; maybe TRBD2 (6 bases). CDR3 residues: CSVGEDYEQYF. DNA of the CDR3: TGCAGCGTTGGGGAGGATTACGAGCAGTACTTC.